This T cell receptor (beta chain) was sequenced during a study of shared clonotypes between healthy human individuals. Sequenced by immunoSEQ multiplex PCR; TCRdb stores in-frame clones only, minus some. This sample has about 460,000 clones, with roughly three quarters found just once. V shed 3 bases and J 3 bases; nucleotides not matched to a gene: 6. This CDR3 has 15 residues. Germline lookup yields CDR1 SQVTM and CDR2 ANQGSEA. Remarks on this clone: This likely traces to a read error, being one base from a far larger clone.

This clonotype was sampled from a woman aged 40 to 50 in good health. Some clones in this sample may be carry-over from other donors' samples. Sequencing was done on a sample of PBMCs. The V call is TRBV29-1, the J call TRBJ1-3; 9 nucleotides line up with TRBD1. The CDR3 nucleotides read TGCAGCGTTGACCCCGGACAGGGGTTTGGAAACACCATATATTTT. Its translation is CSVDPGQGFGNTIYF. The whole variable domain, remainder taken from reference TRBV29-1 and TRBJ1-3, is SAVISQKPSRDICQRGTSLTIQCQVDSQVTMMFWYRQQPGQSLTLIATANQGSEATYESGFVIDKFPISRPNLTFSTLTVSNMSPEDSSIYLCSVDPGQGFGNTIYFGEGSWLTVV.